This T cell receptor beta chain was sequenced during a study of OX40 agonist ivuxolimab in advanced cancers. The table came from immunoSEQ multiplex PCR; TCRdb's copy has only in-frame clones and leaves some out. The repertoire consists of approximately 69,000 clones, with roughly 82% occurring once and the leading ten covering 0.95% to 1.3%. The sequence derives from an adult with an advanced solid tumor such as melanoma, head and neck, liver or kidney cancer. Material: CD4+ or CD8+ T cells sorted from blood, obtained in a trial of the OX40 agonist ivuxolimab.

CDR3 amino acids: CASSSMTPTRTTGELFF. The CDR3 DNA is TGTGCCAGCAGCTCAATGACGCCGACTAGGACGACCGGGGAGCTGTTTTTT. This sequence joins TRBV5-8 and TRBJ2-2; a possible D gene is TRBD2 (6 bases). The V gene's germline CDR1 is SGHTS and CDR2 YDEGEE. This CDR3 comprises 17 residues. Trimming removed 3 bases at V and 5 bases at J, with 20 bases between.